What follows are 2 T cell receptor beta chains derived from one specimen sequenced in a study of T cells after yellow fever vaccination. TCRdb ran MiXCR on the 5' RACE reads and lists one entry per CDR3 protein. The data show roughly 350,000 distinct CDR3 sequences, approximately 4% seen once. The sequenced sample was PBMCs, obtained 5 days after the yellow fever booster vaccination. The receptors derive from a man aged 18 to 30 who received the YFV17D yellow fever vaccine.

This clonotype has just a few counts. CDR3: CASSPNGGGAGDTQYF. CDR3 sequence (DNA): TGTGCCAGCAGCCCCAATGGGGGGGGGGCCGGAGATACGCAGTATTTT. The rearrangement joins TRBV7-2 to TRBJ2-3; TRBD2 might be the D (7 bases). The CDR3 runs 16 residues. V was pared by 5 bases and J by 5 bases, with 20 bases between. Germline assignment: CDR1 SGHTA and CDR2 FQGNSA.

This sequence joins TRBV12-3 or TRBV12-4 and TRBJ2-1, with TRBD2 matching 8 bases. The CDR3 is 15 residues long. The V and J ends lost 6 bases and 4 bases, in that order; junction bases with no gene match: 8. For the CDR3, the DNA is TGTGCCAGCAGCCCAGCCCGACTAGCGTACAATGAGCAGTTCTTC. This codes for CASSPARLAYNEQFF.